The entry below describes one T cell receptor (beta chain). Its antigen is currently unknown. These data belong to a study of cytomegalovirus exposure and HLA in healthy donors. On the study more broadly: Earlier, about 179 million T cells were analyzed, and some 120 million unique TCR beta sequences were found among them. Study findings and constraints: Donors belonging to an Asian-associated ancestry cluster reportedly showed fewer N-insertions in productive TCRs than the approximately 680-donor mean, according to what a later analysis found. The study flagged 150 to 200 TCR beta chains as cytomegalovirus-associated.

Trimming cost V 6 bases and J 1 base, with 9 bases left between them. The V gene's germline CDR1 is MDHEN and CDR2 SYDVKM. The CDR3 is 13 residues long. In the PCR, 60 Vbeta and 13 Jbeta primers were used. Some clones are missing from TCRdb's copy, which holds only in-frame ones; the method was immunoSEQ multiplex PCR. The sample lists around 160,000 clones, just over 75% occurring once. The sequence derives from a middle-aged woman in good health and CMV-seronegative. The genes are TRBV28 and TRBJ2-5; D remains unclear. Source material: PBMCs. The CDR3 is CASRITVQETQYF. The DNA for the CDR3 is TGTGCCAGCAGAATAACAGTCCAAGAGACCCAGTACTTC.